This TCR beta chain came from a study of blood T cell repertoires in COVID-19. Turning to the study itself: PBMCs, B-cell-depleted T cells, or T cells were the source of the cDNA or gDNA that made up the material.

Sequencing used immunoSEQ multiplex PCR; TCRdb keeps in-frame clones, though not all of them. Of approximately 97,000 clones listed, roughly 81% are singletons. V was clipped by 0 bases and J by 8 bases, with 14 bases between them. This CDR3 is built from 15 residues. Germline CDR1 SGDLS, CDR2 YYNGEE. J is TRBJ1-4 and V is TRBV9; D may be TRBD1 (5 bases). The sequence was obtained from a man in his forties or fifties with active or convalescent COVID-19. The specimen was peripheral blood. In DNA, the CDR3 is TGTGCCAGCAGCGTAGGGGAGGGACGGGGGGAAAAACTGTTTTTT. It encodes CASSVGEGRGEKLFF.